This T cell receptor (beta chain) was captured in a study of T cell changes during pregnancy in multiple sclerosis. Measured with immunoSEQ multiplex PCR; TCRdb has only the in-frame clones, and not every one. The sample carries under 50,000 clones, over 85% recorded once. This clone was recorded only once. This CDR3 has 13 amino acids. Germline V gives CDR1 MDHEN, CDR2 SYDVKM. The ends lost 5 bases at V and 9 bases at J; junction bases unmatched: 6. The sequence was obtained from a female donor with multiple sclerosis, enrolled in a pregnancy study. Sequenced here: CD4+ T cells from peripheral blood mononuclear cells, sampled in the first trimester of pregnancy. The chain has TRBV28 and TRBJ2-1; 8 bases align to TRBD1. This chain's CDR3 is CASSKPGGFEQFF. The DNA of the CDR3 is TGTGCCAGCAGTAAACCAGGGGGCTTTGAGCAGTTCTTC.